The 4 T cell receptor beta chains presented below share a single source sample, sequenced in a study of cytomegalovirus exposure and HLA in healthy donors. Primers for the PCR totalled 60 Vbeta and 13 Jbeta. Clones were read by immunoSEQ multiplex PCR, and TCRdb kept only the in-frame ones, dropping some. The sample includes about 120,000 clones, approximately 80% of them seen just once. The sample comprised PBMCs. The receptor source for this set is a female donor in good health and CMV-seropositive.

This chain uses TRBV27 with TRBJ1-2, with D perhaps matching TRBD1 (5 bases). The V end lost 5 bases, the J end lost 7 bases, and 14 bases lay between the germline ends. CDR3 size: 13 residues. The germline V gene has CDR1 MNHEY and CDR2 SMNVEV (reference sequence). CDR3 residues: CASSPQGRGGYTF. CDR3 bases: TGTGCCAGCAGTCCCCAGGGAAGGGGTGGCTACACCTTC.

This chain links TRBV28 with TRBJ1-2; 9 nucleotides match TRBD1. Germline V gene sequence: CDR1 MDHEN, CDR2 SYDVKM. After removal of 6 bases from V and 6 bases from J, the junction contained 11 bases not matched to a gene. The length of the CDR3 is 15 residues. Here the CDR3 DNA reads TGTGCCAGCAGCCCACCCGTTACAGGGGGCCATGGCTACACCTTC. It translates to CASSPPVTGGHGYTF.

On this clone: At one end, the junction sequence differs from germline, possibly due to a read error. This chain links TRBV7-7 with TRBJ2-5; maybe TRBD2 (5 bases). This CDR3 contains 15 residues. CDR1 and CDR2 (germline): SSHAT, FNYEAQ (reference sequence). The CDR3 loop reads CASSLARGDQETQYF. In nucleotides, the CDR3 is TGTGCTAGCAGCTTAGCCCGGGGAGACCAAGAGACCCAGTACTTC.

The V and J genes are TRBV20-1 and TRBJ1-2, with D uncertain. This CDR3 is 11 amino acids long. Trimming cost V 7 bases and J 1 base, with 7 bases left between them. CDR1 and CDR2 (germline): DFQATT, SNEGSKA (reference sequence). Here the CDR3 DNA reads TGCAGTGGGGCCGATAACTATGGCTACACCTTC. It encodes CSGADNYGYTF.